The 2 T cell receptor beta chains in this list originate from one sample, sequenced in a study of T cell responses to AZD1222 COVID-19 vaccine. Some clones are missing from TCRdb's copy, which holds only in-frame ones; the method was immunoSEQ multiplex PCR. The table records about 81,000 clones, around 84% of them present only once. This material consisted of peripheral blood, taken 28 days after the second AZD1222 dose. These receptors all stem from an adult who received the AZD1222 COVID-19 vaccine.

The gene calls are TRBV6-2 or TRBV6-3 and TRBJ2-5; TRBD2 agrees at 14 bases. The CDR3 consists of 17 residues. With V trimmed by 5 bases and J by 1 base, 6 bases remained unmatched. The germline V gene encodes CDR1 MNHEY and CDR2 SVGEGT. Here the CDR3 DNA reads TGTGCCAGCAGTCTACGGACTAGCGGGGGGCCCCAAGAGACCCAGTACTTC. Protein: CASSLRTSGGPQETQYF.

The chain carries TRBV12-3 or TRBV12-4 and TRBJ2-2, with D hard to call. The V gene lost 4 bases and the J gene lost 7 bases, with 7 bases spanning the gap. This CDR3 region has 12 residues. The CDR3 bases are TGTGCCAGCAGTTGGGCTAGCGGGGAGCTGTTTTTT. Its protein product is CASSWASGELFF.